A selection of T cell receptor beta chains follows, all from one sample in a study of blood T cell repertoires in COVID-19. Method: immunoSEQ multiplex PCR; TCRdb's copy keeps in-frame clones and lacks some. The table has tens of thousands of clones, about 93% seen once; the top ten hold roughly 6.1%. Sequenced sample: peripheral blood. The receptors derive from a human donor in a cohort sampled during active COVID-19. CDR3s include the opening cysteine and the closing phenylalanine or tryptophan.

v_call	j_call	cdr3_aa
TRBV6-2/TRBV6-3	TRBJ1-1	CASSHPWEGVTEAFF
TRBV5-1	TRBJ1-2	CASSLGQGNNYGYTF
TRBV5-4	TRBJ2-3	CASSSGTSGGPSYTQYF
TRBV5-8	TRBJ2-1	CASSVGQRVNEQFF
TRBV6-5	TRBJ1-1	CAHNQVNTEAFF
TRBV3-1/TRBV3-2	TRBJ2-3	CASSTVDSTDTQYF
TRBV5-1	TRBJ1-4	CASSIQGRGDEKLFF
TRBV6-5	TRBJ2-3	CASSLTSGRTDTQYF
TRBV6-5	TRBJ1-5	CASRRADRDNQPQHF
TRBV6-2/TRBV6-3	TRBJ1-5	CASSPVIEYNQPQHF
TRBV5-6	TRBJ1-5	CASSSHGQFSNQPQHF
TRBV19	TRBJ2-3	CASSTLAGGFGDTQYF
TRBV9	TRBJ1-2	CASSLTTDGGYGYTF
TRBV5-1	TRBJ2-5	CASSFTSGGKETQYF
TRBV9	TRBJ2-7	CASSVGTALVYEQYF
TRBV24-1	TRBJ2-3	CATSESLGGGTDTQYF
TRBV30	TRBJ2-7	CAWSRGKYEQYF
TRBV4-1	TRBJ1-2	CASSQGPQGNYGYTF
TRBV3-1/TRBV3-2	TRBJ2-1	CASSRTRYNEQFF
TRBV9	TRBJ2-5	CASSVASGTGMETQYF
TRBV6-2/TRBV6-3	TRBJ2-7	CASSEGGFTYEQYF
TRBV27	TRBJ1-4	CASSSSGQGYEKLFF
TRBV4-1	TRBJ2-1	CASSLGSDEQFF
TRBV18	TRBJ2-5	CASSPRAGGQETQYF
TRBV5-5	TRBJ2-7	CASSPLRLAGNEQYF
TRBV10-1	TRBJ2-2	CASSESVHNRGGQAGELFF
TRBV6-6	TRBJ2-1	CASSYTYNEQFF
TRBV5-1	TRBJ1-2	CASSHRGADGYTF
TRBV5-4	TRBJ2-1	CASSSTGLNEQFF
TRBV9	TRBJ2-2	CASSIRAGASTGELFF
TRBV29-1	TRBJ2-3	CSVERRGHTDTQYF
TRBV7-9	TRBJ2-3	CASSLEGLAVTDTQYF
TRBV24-1	TRBJ2-2	CATSDLVTSGGHTGELFF
TRBV12-5	TRBJ1-4	CASGSGQGGEKLFF
TRBV5-6	TRBJ1-3	CASSLGQGGVGNTIYF
TRBV7-9	TRBJ1-1	CASSFQGAERDTEAFF
TRBV10-3	TRBJ1-4	CANSKTNEKLFF
TRBV4-3	TRBJ1-2	CASSQLQGADYGYTF
TRBV12-3/TRBV12-4	TRBJ2-4	CASSSTGGQYF
TRBV19	TRBJ1-3	CASNPDRNSGNTIYF
TRBV7-3	TRBJ2-3	CASSLTMRGTDTQYF
TRBV10-2	TRBJ1-2	CASSESRRDSYGYTF
TRBV14	TRBJ1-6	CASSSMAGSYNSPLHF
TRBV21-1	TRBJ2-7	CASSEPSRQEKASYEQYF
TRBV7-3	TRBJ2-3	CASSAGTGGTDTQYF
TRBV12-5	TRBJ2-7	CASGRGTGKNEQYF
TRBV5-4	TRBJ1-2	CASSADQGTYGYTF
TRBV7-9	TRBJ1-1	CASSLVEDTEAFF
TRBV6-5	TRBJ2-1	CASREGQGKKNEQFF
TRBV6-2/TRBV6-3	TRBJ2-3	CASTPLGATDTQYF
TRBV4-3	TRBJ2-2	CASSQEGGTNFPGELFF
TRBV3-1/TRBV3-2	TRBJ2-7	CASSQMDLREQYF